This T cell receptor (beta chain) emerged from a study of OX40 agonist ivuxolimab in advanced cancers. Clones were sequenced by immunoSEQ multiplex PCR, and TCRdb holds only the in-frame ones, with some missing. Of some 70,000 clones listed, over 75% were seen once; the top ten hold 8.2%. CDR3 length: 15 residues. V was cut by 0 bases and J by 2 bases, with 10 bases left in between. The V gene's germline CDR1 is SGHTS and CDR2 YDEGEE. The specimen was CD4+ or CD8+ T cells sorted from blood, collected in a trial of the OX40 agonist ivuxolimab. V gene TRBV5-8 combines with J gene TRBJ2-3; D ambiguous. This clonotype was sampled from an adult with an advanced solid tumor such as melanoma, head and neck, liver or kidney cancer. The CDR3 loop reads CASSLGRSFTDTQYF. CDR3 DNA: TGTGCCAGCAGCTTGGGCAGGAGCTTCACAGATACGCAGTATTTT.